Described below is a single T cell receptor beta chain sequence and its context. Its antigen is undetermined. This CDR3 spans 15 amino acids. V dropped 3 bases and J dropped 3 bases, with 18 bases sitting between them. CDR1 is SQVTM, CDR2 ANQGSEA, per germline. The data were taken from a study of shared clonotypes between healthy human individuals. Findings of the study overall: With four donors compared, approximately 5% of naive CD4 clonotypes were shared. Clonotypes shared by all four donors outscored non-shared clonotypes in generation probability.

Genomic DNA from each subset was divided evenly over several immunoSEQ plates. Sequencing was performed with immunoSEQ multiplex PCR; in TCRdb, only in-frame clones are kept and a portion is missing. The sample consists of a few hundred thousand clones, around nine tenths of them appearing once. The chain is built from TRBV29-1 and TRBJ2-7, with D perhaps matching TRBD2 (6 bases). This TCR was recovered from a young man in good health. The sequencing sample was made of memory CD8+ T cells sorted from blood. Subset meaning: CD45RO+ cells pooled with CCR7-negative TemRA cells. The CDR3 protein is CSVEVRDSPDYEQYF. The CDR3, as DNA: TGCAGCGTTGAGGTGAGGGACTCTCCCGACTACGAGCAGTACTTC.